This TCR beta chain was profiled in a study of cytomegalovirus exposure and HLA in healthy donors. In the PCR, 60 Vbeta and 13 Jbeta primers were used. Produced via immunoSEQ multiplex PCR; TCRdb's table is partial and in-frame only. The table includes 90,000 to 150,000 clones, roughly 63% detected once. Regarding this clone: Its antigen is still unknown.

The V end lost 3 bases, the J end lost 3 bases, and 8 bases lay between the germline ends. CDR3 length equals 13 residues. Germline V gene sequence: CDR1 MDHEN, CDR2 SYDVKM. Study conclusions and caveats: About 90% or about 30% of the time was how often most TCR beta V segments were productive, according to an earlier analysis.

The V and J genes are TRBV28 and TRBJ2-5, with D unresolved. The TCR sequence derives from a man aged 40-50 years in good health and CMV-seropositive. Input material: PBMCs. The CDR3 protein is CASSFEQKETQYF. DNA for the CDR3: TGTGCCAGCAGTTTTGAACAGAAAGAGACCCAGTACTTC. Full variable domain (remainder filled in from reference TRBV28 and TRBJ2-5): DVKVTQSSRYLVKRTGEKVFLECVQDMDHENMFWYRQDPGLGLRLIYFSYDVKMKEKGDIPEGYSVSREKKERFSLILESASTNQTSMYLCASSFEQKETQYFGPGTRLLVL.